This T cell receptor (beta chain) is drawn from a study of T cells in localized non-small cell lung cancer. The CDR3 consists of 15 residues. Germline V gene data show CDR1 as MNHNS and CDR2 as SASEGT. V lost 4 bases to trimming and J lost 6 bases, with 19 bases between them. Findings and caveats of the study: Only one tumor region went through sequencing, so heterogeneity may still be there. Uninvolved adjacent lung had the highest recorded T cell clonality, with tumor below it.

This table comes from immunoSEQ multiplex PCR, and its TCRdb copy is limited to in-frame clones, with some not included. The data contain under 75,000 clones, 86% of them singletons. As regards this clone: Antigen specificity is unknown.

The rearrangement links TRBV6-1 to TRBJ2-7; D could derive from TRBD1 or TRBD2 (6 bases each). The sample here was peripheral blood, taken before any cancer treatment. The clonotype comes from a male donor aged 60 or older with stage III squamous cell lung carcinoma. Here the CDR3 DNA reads TGTGCCAGCAGTGCAGTCCCCGGGGGCCTAGGCGAGCAGTACTTC. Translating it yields CASSAVPGGLGEQYF.